Presented here are 14 T cell receptor beta chains from one specimen sequenced in a study of blood T cells in healthy people across ages. A sample-barcoded 5' primer and a J-beta primer mix were used in a second PCR of roughly 6 to 11 cycles. MiXCR was run by TCRdb on the 5' RACE reads, yielding one entry per CDR3 protein. This table holds about 2 million distinct CDR3 sequences, approximately 50% found once. The specimen was blood. Receptors were obtained from a woman between 35 and 50 years old in good health.

This chain joins TRBV28 and TRBJ1-4, with D possibly being TRBD1 (6 bases). Germline loops: CDR1 MDHEN, CDR2 SYDVKM. V was pared by 2 bases and J by 7 bases, with 20 bases between. This CDR3 has 17 residues. CDR3 amino acids: CASSLPGPIGGGEKLFF. CDR3 sequence (DNA): TGTGCCAGCAGTTTACCCGGACCCATAGGAGGGGGTGAAAAACTGTTTTTT.

The sample holds a few counts of this clonotype. The rearrangement links TRBV6-5 to TRBJ1-1; 7 nucleotides line up with TRBD1. CDR3 length: 17 residues. The germline V gene has CDR1 MNHEY and CDR2 SVGAGI. The V and J ends lost 2 bases and 8 bases, in that order; junction bases with no gene match: 17. Written as DNA, the CDR3 is TGTGCCAGCAGTTACACTACAGGGGCGTCTGTGGACTCCGAAGCTTTCTTT. Amino acid sequence: CASSYTTGASVDSEAFF.

The chain couples TRBV4-2 to TRBJ2-1; no firm D call. The CDR3 is 13 amino acids. Germline V CDR1 and CDR2: LGHNA, YNFKEQ. V was clipped by 5 bases and J by 13 bases, with 18 bases between them. In nucleotides, the CDR3 is TGTGCCAGCAGCGATCCGCCGAGAGAGACCCAGTTCTTC. It yields the protein CASSDPPRETQFF.

The genes are TRBV6-1 and TRBJ1-6; D is unclear. From germline, CDR1 is MNHNS and CDR2 SASEGT. Trimming took off 2 bases at V and 0 bases at J, with 8 bases between the two ends. The CDR3 is 16 residues long. CDR3 in DNA: TGTGCCAGCAGTGAATGGGGAAGCTCCTATAATTCACCCCTCCACTTT. It is translated as CASSEWGSSYNSPLHF.

On this clonotype: A clone one base away is much larger, so this may be a read error. This chain connects TRBV20-1 to TRBJ2-1; 10 bases map to TRBD1. CDR3 length: 15 amino acids. V lost 0 bases and J lost 13; bases outside the gene matches: 12. Germline CDR1 and CDR2: DFQATT and SNEGSKA (reference sequence). The CDR3 here is CSARDAGTGVETQFF. CDR3 DNA: TGCAGTGCTAGAGATGCCGGGACAGGGGTAGAGACCCAGTTCTTC.

This chain uses TRBV4-1 with TRBJ1-6; D gene uncertain. Germline lookup yields CDR1 MGHRA and CDR2 YSYEKL. This CDR3 spans 17 amino acids. V gave up 4 bases and J gave up 7 bases, with 20 bases separating them. The CDR3 reads CASSPGRVASGNSPLHF. The CDR3 bases are TGCGCCAGCAGCCCTGGGCGGGTAGCGTCGGGAAATTCACCCCTCCACTTT.

This sequence joins TRBV4-1 and TRBJ1-2, with D unclear. Germline V CDR1 and CDR2: MGHRA, YSYEKL. The CDR3 sequence is 15 residues long. The V end was cut by 3 bases, the J end by 4 bases, with 15 bases between. The DNA of the CDR3 is TGCGCCAGCAGCCATCGCTTCAGTGCCAGCTATGGCTACACCTTC. Translation gives CASSHRFSASYGYTF.

This rearrangement joins TRBV4-2 to TRBJ1-2; a possible D gene is TRBD1 (5 bases). Germline assignment: CDR1 LGHNA and CDR2 YNFKEQ. The CDR3 runs to 16 residues. V shed 1 base and J shed 3 bases, with 15 bases lying between them. The chain's CDR3 is CASSQAFGASDYGYTF. CDR3 DNA sequence: TGTGCCAGCAGCCAAGCCTTCGGGGCCTCCGACTATGGCTACACCTTC.

The rearrangement uses TRBV14 and TRBJ2-1; D perhaps matches TRBD2 (6 bases). The CDR3 sequence is 15 residues long. Germline CDR1 and CDR2: SGHDN and FVKESK. The V end lost 1 base, the J end lost 7 bases, and 14 bases lay between the germline ends. The CDR3 loop is CASSQVGGMWNEQFF. The CDR3 nucleotides read TGTGCCAGCAGCCAAGTGGGAGGAATGTGGAATGAGCAGTTCTTC.

This chain connects TRBV28 to TRBJ2-1; the D call may be TRBD1 or TRBD2 (5 bases each). Trimming took 6 bases from V and 5 from J, leaving 17 bases between them. In germline, CDR1 is MDHEN, CDR2 SYDVKM. The CDR3 has 15 residues. The CDR3 DNA is TGTGCCAGCAGGCGCCGGGACGCTATCAACAATGAGCAGTTCTTC. This translates into CASRRRDAINNEQFF.

The J gene is TRBJ2-1, the V gene TRBV5-6; 7 bases agree with TRBD1. Germline-derived CDR1 and CDR2 are SGHDT and YYEEEE. This CDR3 has 13 residues. J lost 8 bases, V lost 6 bases, and 8 bases had no gene match. The CDR3, as DNA: TGTGCCAGCACCCCCGGGACAGCTTATGAGCAGTTCTTC. Its protein is CASTPGTAYEQFF.

The chain employs TRBV7-9 and TRBJ2-5, with 7 positions matching TRBD1. Matching the DNA end better, TRBJ2-7 makes the J call doubtful. The germline V gene has CDR1 SEHNR and CDR2 FQNEAQ (reference sequence). The length of the CDR3 is 12 residues. This chain's CDR3 is CASTRAGGEQYF. Written as DNA, the CDR3 is TGTGCCAGCACCCGCGCAGGGGGCGAGCAGTACTTC.

The chain is built from TRBV29-1 and TRBJ2-1; no clear D gene. This CDR3 comprises 10 residues. From germline, CDR1 is SQVTM and CDR2 ANQGSEA. Trimming left V 4 bases short and J 12 bases short, with 10 bases between. CDR3 sequence: CSVAGPGQFF. Here the CDR3 DNA reads TGCAGCGTTGCAGGACCCGGGCAGTTCTTC.

The table lists this clonotype with a few counts. V and J are TRBV9 and TRBJ1-4, with 10 bases lining up with TRBD1. Germline V gene lookup returns CDR1 SGDLS and CDR2 YYNGEE. The CDR3 is 15 residues long. The V gene end was trimmed by 4 bases and the J gene end by 11 bases; junction bases not matched to a gene: 11. The CDR3 is CASSPRDRGAEKLFF. CDR3 DNA sequence: TGTGCCAGCAGCCCGCGGGACAGGGGCGCGGAGAAACTGTTTTTT.